Sequencing of this TCR delta chain was carried out in a study of γδ T cells in repeated Plasmodium falciparum infection. Study as a whole: Sampling occurred at baseline, pre-infection for selected infections, and 21 days post-infection. Regarding the study as a whole: Repeated controlled infections reportedly drove waves of new clonotype selection in Vdelta2-negative, mostly Vdelta1+, gammadelta repertoires.

TCRdb re-called the multiplex PCR reads with CATT. The table shows 45,000 to 70,000 delta-chain clones, with 1.7% occurring only once. Flow sorting of PBMC yielded separate Vgamma9/Vdelta2+ and Vdelta2-negative gammadelta T cell populations for bulk repertoire analysis. This clone has only a few counts. The antigen is undetermined. One base separates it from a far larger clone, so it is likely a read error. Germline CDR1 reads TSWWSYY; CDR2 reads QGS. Trimming took 0 bases from V and 4 from J; bases not matched to a gene: 13. The CDR3 consists of 19 residues. The chain uses TRDV1 and TRDJ1; 11 bases align to TRDD3. The J gene, absent from TCRdb, was called here by matching the DNA to germline. The sequenced material came from gamma-delta T cells from blood. This receptor was obtained from a pool of human donors (malaria-infected and uninfected, not separated). The chain's CDR3 is CALGELPHNWGICNDKLIF. In DNA form, the CDR3 reads TGTGCTCTTGGGGAACTCCCTCACAACTGGGGGATATGCAACGATAAACTCATCTTT.